A single T cell receptor (beta chain) is shown here with its context. Its specific antigen is unknown. No base qualities exist here, and no much larger clone lies one base off it. For sequencing of the TCRbeta CDR3 region, genomic DNA was extracted from the sorted cells. The immunoSEQ Assay was used to sequence the TCRbeta CDR3 regions. In its TCRdb copy, this immuneACCESS table keeps in-frame sequences only and misses some clones. Where compared with another copy, unresolved V genes explain less than half of these, and the others have no known cause. Counted in this sample were about 19,000 clones; roughly four fifths of them appeared once. The ten largest clones take up 14% of the sample. These data come from a study of OX40 agonist ivuxolimab in advanced cancers. Turning to the overall study: Ivuxolimab, which targeted the costimulatory receptor OX40 (CD134), was an agonistic, fully human IgG2 monoclonal antibody. Intravenous ivuxolimab was administered to patients every 2 weeks at six dose levels: 0.01, 0.1, 0.3, 1.5, 3 and 10 mg/kg. Of the roughly 52 dose-escalation patients, hepatocellular carcinoma was present in roughly 19, melanoma in roughly 15, renal cell carcinoma in 9 and head and neck cancer in 9. The dose-escalation cohort was roughly 87% male with a mean age of about 54 years, ranging from about 20 to 85. Patients were allowed to have had prior anti-PD-1, anti-PD-L1 or anti-CTLA-4 therapy, and roughly 40% of the dose-escalation patients had previously received checkpoint inhibitors. Three dose-escalation patients achieved partial responses, one with hepatocellular carcinoma and two with cutaneous melanoma. The point of sequencing TCRbeta in the periphery was to test whether ivuxolimab changed TCR sequence diversity and drove clonal T-cell expansion. The monotherapy dose-escalation portion (N of about 50 patients) of the phase I ivuxolimab trial is reported in the paper.

The germline V gene supplies CDR1 SGHRS and CDR2 YFSETQ. At the junction V is shortened by 0 bases and J by 5 bases, with 13 bases in between. The CDR3, from cysteine to phenylalanine, totals 15 residues. Only the CDR3 region is kept as DNA, spanning 45 bases read in frame from base 1. The study at large found these results: At doses from 0.1 to 3.0 mg/kg, clonal expansion was seen in both CD4+ and CD8+ blood T cells between baseline and week 6. After ivuxolimab, CD8+ T cells had more expanded clones than CD4+ T cells on average. In partial responders in the 0.1-3.0 mg/kg groups, normalized peripheral clonal expansion was found to be among the lowest, especially among CD8+ T cells. The antigen specificity of the clonally expanded peripheral T cells was not determined. Low levels of normalized T-cell clonal expansion were also seen in some nonresponding patients.

The trial excluded patients who had a history of autoimmune disease or were on systemic immunosuppression. Peripheral blood for TCR sequencing was collected from all dose cohorts at baseline, on cycle 4 day 1, and on cycle 7 day 1. The samples were taken from a phase I, first-in-human, multicenter, open-label dose-escalation trial of ivuxolimab. Adults with locally advanced or metastatic head and neck squamous cell, hepatocellular, melanoma or renal cell carcinoma were enrolled in the trial. Before TCR sequencing, CD4+ T cells and CD8+ T cells were sorted from peripheral blood as separate populations.

This specimen consisted of CD4+ or CD8+ T cells sorted from blood, obtained in a trial of the OX40 agonist ivuxolimab. The sequence is built from TRBV5-1 and TRBJ2-3, and possibly TRBD2, on 6 matching bases. This clonotype was sampled from an adult with an advanced solid tumor such as melanoma, head and neck, liver or kidney cancer. DNA sequence: TGCGCCAGCAGCTTGGCGTCGGGAGAACAAGATACGCAGTATTTT. The encoded protein is CASSLASGEQDTQYF.